The clone carrying this T cell receptor beta chain was counted only a few times. Its target is not known. Libraries were prepared by immunoSEQ multiplex PCR; TCRdb keeps only in-frame clonotypes and omits some of them. Of about 140,000 clones in the sample, around 90% were seen once. This entry is derived from a study of T cell responses to AZD1222 COVID-19 vaccine. Study-wide results and limits: Spike was spanned by vaccine-associated CD4 TCRs, with dominance at 160-218 and 743-854. Spike-specific TCR repertoires showed rising breadth and depth after two AZD1222 doses. It should be noted that donors were predominantly white British and more often female, and clonal diversity was possibly underestimated. Only a handful of AZD1222 recipients, more than 5 in all, had baseline seropositivity.

Per the germline V gene, CDR1 is SGDLS and CDR2 is YYNGEE. The CDR3 is made up of 14 amino acids. J gave up 4 bases and V 4 bases, and 6 bases lay outside the gene matches. The sequencing here drew on peripheral blood, taken on day 0 of AZD1222 vaccination. The clonotype was recovered from an adult in good health. V usage is TRBV9 and J usage is TRBJ2-7; TRBD1 matches at 9 bases. CDR3 coding DNA: TGTGCCAGCAGCCTTGGGACAGGGCTTTACGAGCAGTACTTC. Translation: CASSLGTGLYEQYF.